This is a list of T cell receptor beta chains from one sample in a study of blood T cell repertoires in COVID-19. Using immunoSEQ multiplex PCR, the repertoire was profiled, and TCRdb retains in-frame clones only, with some absent. This sample yields 200,000 to 250,000 clones, of which 80% to 90% are seen a single time; approximately 3.4% belongs to the top ten. Material: PBMCs or T cells enriched from blood (not recorded which). Source of these receptors: a woman aged 18-30 years in a cohort exposed to, infected with or recovered from COVID-19 (not recorded which). Both conserved end residues are part of each CDR3. A D gene is named only where the DNA matches it firmly. Size is omitted from some rows. Given values are once, few, many or a class for expanded clones.

v_gene: TRBV29-1; j_gene: TRBJ1-2; d_gene: .; abundance: .; CDR3aa: CSVEGQSYGYTF; CDR3nt: TGCAGCGTCGAAGGACAGTCCTATGGCTACACCTTC
v_gene: TRBV9; j_gene: TRBJ2-3; d_gene: TRBD2; abundance: .; CDR3aa: CASSVVRLAGGSDTQYF; CDR3nt: TGTGCCAGCAGCGTAGTTAGACTAGCGGGAGGTTCAGATACGCAGTATTTT
v_gene: TRBV18; j_gene: TRBJ1-1; d_gene: .; abundance: .; CDR3aa: CASSWDKNTEAFF; CDR3nt: TGTGCCAGCTCTTGGGACAAGAACACTGAAGCTTTCTTT
v_gene: TRBV28; j_gene: TRBJ1-5; d_gene: .; abundance: once; CDR3aa: CASSLRQDGQPQHF; CDR3nt: TGTGCCAGCAGTCTACGACAGGATGGTCAGCCCCAGCATTTT
v_gene: TRBV7-2; j_gene: TRBJ1-5; d_gene: .; abundance: .; CDR3aa: CASSLVGSGGNQPQHF; CDR3nt: TGTGCCAGCAGCTTAGTGGGGTCAGGGGGCAATCAGCCCCAGCATTTT
v_gene: TRBV18; j_gene: TRBJ1-2; d_gene: .; abundance: .; CDR3aa: CASSPPETPYGYTF; CDR3nt: TGTGCCAGCTCACCACCGGAGACGCCCTATGGCTACACCTTC
v_gene: TRBV13; j_gene: TRBJ2-7; d_gene: TRBD2; abundance: .; CDR3aa: CASSTSGRGYEQYF; CDR3nt: TGTGCCAGCAGCACCAGCGGGAGGGGCTACGAGCAGTACTTC
v_gene: TRBV12-2; j_gene: TRBJ1-1; d_gene: .; abundance: .; CDR3aa: CASRTDRGQANTEAFF; CDR3nt: TGTGCAAGTCGCACCGACAGGGGGCAAGCGAACACTGAAGCTTTCTTT
v_gene: TRBV28; j_gene: TRBJ1-5; d_gene: TRBD1; abundance: .; CDR3aa: CASRPTGTGINQPQHF; CDR3nt: TGTGCCAGCAGACCAACCGGGACAGGGATCAATCAGCCCCAGCATTTT
v_gene: TRBV30; j_gene: TRBJ1-2; d_gene: TRBD1; abundance: once; CDR3aa: CAWSVGTGDGYTF; CDR3nt: TGTGCCTGGAGTGTAGGGACAGGCGATGGCTACACCTTC
v_gene: TRBV25-1; j_gene: TRBJ2-7; d_gene: .; abundance: few; CDR3aa: CASSEEGNEQYF; CDR3nt: TGTGCCAGCAGTGAAGAGGGAAACGAGCAGTACTTC